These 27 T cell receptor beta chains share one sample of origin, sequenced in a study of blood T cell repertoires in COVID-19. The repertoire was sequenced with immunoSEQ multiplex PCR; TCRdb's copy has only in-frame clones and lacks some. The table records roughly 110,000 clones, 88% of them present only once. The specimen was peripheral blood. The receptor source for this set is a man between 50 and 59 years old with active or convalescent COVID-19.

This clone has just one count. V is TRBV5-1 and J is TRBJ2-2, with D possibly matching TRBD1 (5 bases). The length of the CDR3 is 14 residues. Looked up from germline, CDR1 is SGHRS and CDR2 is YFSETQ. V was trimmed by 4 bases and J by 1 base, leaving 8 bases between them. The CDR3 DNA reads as TGCGCCAGCAGCGTCGGACAGAACACCGGGGAGCTGTTTTTT. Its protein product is CASSVGQNTGELFF.

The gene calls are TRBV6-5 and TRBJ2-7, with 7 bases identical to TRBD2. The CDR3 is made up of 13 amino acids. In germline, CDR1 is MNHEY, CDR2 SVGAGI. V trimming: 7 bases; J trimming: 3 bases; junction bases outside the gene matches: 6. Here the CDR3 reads CASKRGEGYEQYF. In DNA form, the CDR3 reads TGTGCCAGCAAGAGAGGGGAGGGCTACGAGCAGTACTTC.

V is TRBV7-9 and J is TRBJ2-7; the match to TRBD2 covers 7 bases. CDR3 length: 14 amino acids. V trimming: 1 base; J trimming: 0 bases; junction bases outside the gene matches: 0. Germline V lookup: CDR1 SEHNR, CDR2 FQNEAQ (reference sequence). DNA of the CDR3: TGTGCCAGCAGCTTAGGACTAGCCTCCTACGAGCAGTACTTC. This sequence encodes CASSLGLASYEQYF.

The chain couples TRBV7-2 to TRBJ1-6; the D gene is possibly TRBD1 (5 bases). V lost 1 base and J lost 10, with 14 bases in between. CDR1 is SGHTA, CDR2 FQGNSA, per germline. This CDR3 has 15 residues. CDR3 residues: CASSLEAGIRSPLHF. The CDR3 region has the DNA TGTGCCAGCAGCTTAGAGGCAGGGATAAGATCACCCCTCCACTTT.

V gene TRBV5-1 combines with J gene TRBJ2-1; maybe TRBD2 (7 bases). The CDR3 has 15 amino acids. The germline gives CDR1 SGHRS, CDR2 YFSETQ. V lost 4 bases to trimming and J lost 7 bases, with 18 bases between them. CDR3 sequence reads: CASSVTGRDVNEQFF. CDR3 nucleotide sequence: TGCGCCAGCAGCGTTACAGGGAGGGATGTGAATGAGCAGTTCTTC.

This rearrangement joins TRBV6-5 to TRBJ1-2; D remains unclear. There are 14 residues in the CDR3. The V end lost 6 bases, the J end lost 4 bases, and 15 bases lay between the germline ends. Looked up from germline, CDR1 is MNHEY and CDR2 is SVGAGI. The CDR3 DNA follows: TGTGCCAGCAGCTCGGACGTAGGAGGCTATGGCTACACCTTC. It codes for CASSSDVGGYGYTF.

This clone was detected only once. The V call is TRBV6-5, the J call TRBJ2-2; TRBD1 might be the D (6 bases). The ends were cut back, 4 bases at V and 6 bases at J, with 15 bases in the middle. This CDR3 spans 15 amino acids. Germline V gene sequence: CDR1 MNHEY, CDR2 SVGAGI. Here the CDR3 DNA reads TGTGCCAGCAGTTTAGCAGGGGAATGGGCCGGGGAGCTGTTTTTT. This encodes CASSLAGEWAGELFF.

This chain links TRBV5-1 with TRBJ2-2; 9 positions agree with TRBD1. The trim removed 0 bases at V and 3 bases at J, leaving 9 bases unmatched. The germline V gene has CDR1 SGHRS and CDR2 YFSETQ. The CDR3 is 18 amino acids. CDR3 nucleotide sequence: TGCGCCAGCAGCTTGGTCCCGGGCCGGGACAGGGACACCGGGGAGCTGTTTTTT. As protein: CASSLVPGRDRDTGELFF.

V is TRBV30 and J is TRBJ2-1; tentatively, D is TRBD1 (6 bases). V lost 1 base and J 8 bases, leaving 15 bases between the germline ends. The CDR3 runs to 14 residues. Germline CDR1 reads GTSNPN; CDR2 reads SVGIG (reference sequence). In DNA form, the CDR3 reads TGTGCCTGGAGTGGCGGACAGAGGTACTATGAGCAGTTCTTC. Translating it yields CAWSGGQRYYEQFF.

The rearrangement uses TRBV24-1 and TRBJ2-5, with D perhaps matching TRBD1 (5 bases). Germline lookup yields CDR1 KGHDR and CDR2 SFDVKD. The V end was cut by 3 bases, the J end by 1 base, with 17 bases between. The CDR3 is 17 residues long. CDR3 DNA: TGTGCCACCAGTGATCCCTTGACCGGTGGGGCCCAAGAGACCCAGTACTTC. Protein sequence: CATSDPLTGGAQETQYF.

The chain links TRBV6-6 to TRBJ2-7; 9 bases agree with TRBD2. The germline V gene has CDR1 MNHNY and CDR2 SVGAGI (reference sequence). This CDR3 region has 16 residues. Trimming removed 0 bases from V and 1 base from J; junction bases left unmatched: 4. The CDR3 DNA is TGTGCCAGCAGTTACTCCCCTAGCGGGGCTTCCTACGAGCAGTACTTC. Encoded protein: CASSYSPSGASYEQYF.

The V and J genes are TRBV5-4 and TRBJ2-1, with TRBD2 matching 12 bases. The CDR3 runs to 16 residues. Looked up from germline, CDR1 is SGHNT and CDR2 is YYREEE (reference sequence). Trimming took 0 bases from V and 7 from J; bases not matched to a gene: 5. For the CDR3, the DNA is TGTGCCAGCAGCTTGGGACTAGCGGGAGCTCGGAATGAGCAGTTCTTC. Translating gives CASSLGLAGARNEQFF.

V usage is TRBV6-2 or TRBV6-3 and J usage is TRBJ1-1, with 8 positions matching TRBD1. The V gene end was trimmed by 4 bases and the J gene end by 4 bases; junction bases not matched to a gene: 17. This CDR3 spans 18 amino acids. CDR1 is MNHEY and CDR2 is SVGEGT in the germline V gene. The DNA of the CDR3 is TGTGCCAGCAGTTCTAATACCGGGACAGGTCTTCGCGGCACTGAAGCTTTCTTT. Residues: CASSSNTGTGLRGTEAFF.

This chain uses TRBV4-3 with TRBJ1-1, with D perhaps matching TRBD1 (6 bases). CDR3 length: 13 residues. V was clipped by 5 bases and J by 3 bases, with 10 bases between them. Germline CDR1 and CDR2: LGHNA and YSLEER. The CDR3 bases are TGCGCCAGCAGCGCAGGGGTCGACACTGAAGCTTTCTTT. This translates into CASSAGVDTEAFF.

The chain's CDR3 is CASSPLTVSLYNEQFF. CDR3 nucleotides: TGTGCCAGCAGCCCCTTGACAGTTTCCCTATACAATGAGCAGTTCTTC. V gene TRBV5-6 combines with J gene TRBJ2-1; the D gene is possibly TRBD1 (5 bases). The CDR3 runs 16 residues. In germline, CDR1 is SGHDT, CDR2 YYEEEE. The V end lost 4 bases, the J end lost 4 bases, and 18 bases lay between the germline ends.

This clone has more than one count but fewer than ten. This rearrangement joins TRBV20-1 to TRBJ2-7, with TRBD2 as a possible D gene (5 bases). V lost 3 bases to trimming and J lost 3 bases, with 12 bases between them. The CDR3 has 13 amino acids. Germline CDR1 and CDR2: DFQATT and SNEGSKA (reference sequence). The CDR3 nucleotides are TGCAGTGCTAGTTCCGGGAATGTCTACGAGCAGTACTTC. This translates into CSASSGNVYEQYF.

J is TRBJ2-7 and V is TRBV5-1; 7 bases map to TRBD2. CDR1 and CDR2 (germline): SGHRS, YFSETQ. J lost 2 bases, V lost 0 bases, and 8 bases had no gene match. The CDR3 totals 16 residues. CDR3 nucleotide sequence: TGCGCCAGCAGCTTGGTTGGGGGGGAGCGCACCTACGAGCAGTACTTC. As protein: CASSLVGGERTYEQYF.

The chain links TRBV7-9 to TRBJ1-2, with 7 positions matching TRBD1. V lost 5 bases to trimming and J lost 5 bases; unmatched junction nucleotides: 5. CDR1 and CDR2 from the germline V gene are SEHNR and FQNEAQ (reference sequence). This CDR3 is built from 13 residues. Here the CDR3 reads CASSPGQAYGYTF. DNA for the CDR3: TGTGCCAGCAGCCCTGGACAGGCATATGGCTACACCTTC.

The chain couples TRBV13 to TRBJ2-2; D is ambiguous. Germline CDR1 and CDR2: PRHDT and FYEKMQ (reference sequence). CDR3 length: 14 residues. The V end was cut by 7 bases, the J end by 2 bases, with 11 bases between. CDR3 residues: CASNLAENTGELFF. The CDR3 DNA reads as TGTGCCAGCAATTTAGCTGAAAACACCGGGGAGCTGTTTTTT.

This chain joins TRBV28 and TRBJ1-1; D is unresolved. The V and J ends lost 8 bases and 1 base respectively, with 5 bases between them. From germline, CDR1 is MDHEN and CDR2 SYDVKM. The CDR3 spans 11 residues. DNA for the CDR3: TGTGCCAGCTTGGCGAACACTGAAGCTTTCTTT. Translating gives CASLANTEAFF.

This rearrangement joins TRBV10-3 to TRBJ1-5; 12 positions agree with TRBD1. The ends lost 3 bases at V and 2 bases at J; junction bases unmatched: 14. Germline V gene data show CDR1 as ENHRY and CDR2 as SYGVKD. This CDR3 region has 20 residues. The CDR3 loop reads CAISEFRDRGRRDGNQPQHF. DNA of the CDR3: TGTGCCATCAGTGAATTCCGGGACAGGGGGCGCCGGGATGGCAATCAGCCCCAGCATTTT.

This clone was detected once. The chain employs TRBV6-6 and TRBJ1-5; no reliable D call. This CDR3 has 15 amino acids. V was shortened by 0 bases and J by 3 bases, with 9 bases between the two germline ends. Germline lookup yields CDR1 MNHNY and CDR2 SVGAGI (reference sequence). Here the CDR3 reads CASSYSGQTNQPQHF. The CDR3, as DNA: TGTGCCAGCAGTTACTCTGGGCAAACCAATCAGCCCCAGCATTTT.

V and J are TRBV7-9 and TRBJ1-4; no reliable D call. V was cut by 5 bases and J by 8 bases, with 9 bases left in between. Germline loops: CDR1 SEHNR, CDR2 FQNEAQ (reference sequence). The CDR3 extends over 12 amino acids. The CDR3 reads CASSALREKLFF. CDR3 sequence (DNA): TGTGCCAGCAGCGCGCTCAGGGAAAAACTGTTTTTT.

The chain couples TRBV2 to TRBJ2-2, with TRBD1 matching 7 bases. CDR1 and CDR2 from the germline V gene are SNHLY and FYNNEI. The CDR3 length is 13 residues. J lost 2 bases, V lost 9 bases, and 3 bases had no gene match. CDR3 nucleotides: TGTGCCAGTCGACAGGGAAACACCGGGGAGCTGTTTTTT. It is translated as CASRQGNTGELFF.

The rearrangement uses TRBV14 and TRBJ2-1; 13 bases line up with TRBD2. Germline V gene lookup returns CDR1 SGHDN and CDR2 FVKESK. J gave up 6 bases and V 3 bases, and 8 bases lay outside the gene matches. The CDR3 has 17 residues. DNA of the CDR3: TGTGCCAGCAGCCATATCCCGGGACTAGCGGGACCCAATGAGCAGTTCTTC. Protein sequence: CASSHIPGLAGPNEQFF.

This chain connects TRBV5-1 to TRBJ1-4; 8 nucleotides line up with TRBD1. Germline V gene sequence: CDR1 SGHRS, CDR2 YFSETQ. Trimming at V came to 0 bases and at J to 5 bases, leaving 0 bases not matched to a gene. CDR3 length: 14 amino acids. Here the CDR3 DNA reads TGCGCCAGCAGCTTGGACAGGGGGAATGAAAAACTGTTTTTT. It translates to CASSLDRGNEKLFF.

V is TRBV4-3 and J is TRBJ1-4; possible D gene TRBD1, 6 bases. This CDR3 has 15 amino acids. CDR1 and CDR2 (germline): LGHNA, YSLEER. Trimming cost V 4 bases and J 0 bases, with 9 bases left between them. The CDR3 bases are TGCGCCAGCAGCCGTTACAGGGCAACTAATGAAAAACTGTTTTTT. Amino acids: CASSRYRATNEKLFF.